This is a list of T cell receptor beta chains from one sample in a study of vaccination and CD4 T cells after COVID-19. TCRdb ran MiXCR on the PCR reads and lists one entry per CDR3 protein. The data contain 20,000 to 25,000 distinct CDR3 sequences, around 39% of them seen just once; the ten biggest clones take up about 9.8%. Their antigen targets remain unknown. The source material was CD4+ T cells from blood, cultured in vitro, sampled about 7 months after SARS-CoV-2 vaccination. The source is a human donor who had recovered from COVID-19. The CDR3 runs from the conserved cysteine through the conserved F or W. A D gene is named only where the DNA matches it firmly. A clone size is listed for some rows: how often the clone was seen (once, few, many), or a class if it is expanded.

abundance,j_gene,d_gene,v_gene,CDR3aa,CDR3nt
-,TRBJ1-2,-,TRBV10-1,CASKGRFYGYTF,TGCGCCAGCAAGGGCAGGTTCTATGGCTACACCTTC
-,TRBJ1-1,TRBD1,TRBV24-1,CATSDLGDRFGPRGGAEAFF,TGTGCCACCAGTGATTTGGGGGACAGGTTCGGGCCCCGGGGAGGTGCTGAAGCTTTCTTT
-,TRBJ1-5,-,TRBV6-5,CASSFSGKGRPQHF,TGTGCCAGCAGTTTCTCTGGCAAGGGGAGGCCCCAGCATTTT
once,TRBJ1-2,-,TRBV6-1,CASSGRAISRRRLYGYTF,TGTGCCAGCAGTGGGAGGGCCATTTCACGGAGACGACTATATGGCTACACCTTC
-,TRBJ2-7,-,TRBV7-9,CASSLAHLAAYEQYF,TGTGCCAGCAGCTTAGCGCATTTAGCGGCCTACGAGCAGTACTTC
few,TRBJ2-2,-,TRBV27,CASSLSGNTGELFF,TGTGCCAGCAGTTTATCGGGGAACACCGGGGAGCTGTTTTTT
medium-sized,TRBJ2-7,-,TRBV7-9,CASSLNSGSPEQYF,TGTGCCAGCAGCTTAAACTCAGGTTCACCCGAGCAGTACTTC
-,TRBJ1-1,-,TRBV27,CASSLKAGGNTEAFF,TGTGCCAGCAGTTTAAAGGCAGGTGGGAACACTGAAGCTTTCTTT
-,TRBJ2-2,TRBD2,TRBV10-3,CAISEGLAGKTGELFF,TGTGCCATCAGTGAGGGACTAGCGGGCAAGACCGGGGAGCTGTTTTTT
-,TRBJ1-1,-,TRBV6-5,CASSYSRLNTEAFF,TGTGCCAGCAGTTACAGTAGGCTGAACACTGAAGCTTTCTTT
-,TRBJ2-7,-,TRBV5-8,CASSQSRHPTYEQYF,TGTGCCAGCAGCCAATCCCGACACCCAACCTACGAGCAGTACTTC
-,TRBJ2-1,TRBD2,TRBV27,CASSSRLAGYNEQFF,TGTGCCAGCAGTTCCCGACTAGCGGGCTACAATGAGCAGTTCTTC
-,TRBJ2-7,-,TRBV28,CASGPPEQYF,TGTGCCAGCGGTCCTCCCGAGCAGTACTTC
few,TRBJ1-1,TRBD1,TRBV27,CASIPRTRQGVEREAFF,TGTGCCAGCATCCCGCGGACGAGACAGGGGGTAGAAAGGGAAGCTTTCTTT
-,TRBJ2-6,-,TRBV12-3/TRBV12-4,CASSVAGFAGANVLTF,TGTGCCAGCAGTGTAGCAGGTTTCGCTGGGGCCAACGTCCTGACTTTC
-,TRBJ1-1,TRBD1,TRBV2,CASTRQGAVTEAFF,TGTGCCAGCACGAGACAGGGGGCTGTCACTGAAGCTTTCTTT
-,TRBJ1-4,-,TRBV20-1,CSASRTAYNEKLFF,TGCAGTGCTAGTAGGACAGCCTATAATGAAAAACTGTTTTTT
few,TRBJ2-1,-,TRBV10-3,CAISGGDYNEQFF,TGTGCCATCAGTGGAGGAGACTACAATGAGCAGTTCTTC
few,TRBJ2-7,-,TRBV27,CASSFPPFKYEQYF,TGTGCCAGCAGTTTTCCACCCTTCAAGTACGAGCAGTACTTC
few,TRBJ1-1,-,TRBV27,CASSDYGGPGAFF,TGTGCCAGCAGTGACTACGGGGGGCCGGGGGCTTTCTTT
few,TRBJ1-5,TRBD1,TRBV7-9,CASSLGTGDHSNQPQHF,TGTGCCAGCAGCTTGGGCACAGGGGACCATAGCAATCAGCCCCAGCATTTT
-,TRBJ1-1,TRBD1,TRBV20-1,CSAKTTGGWNTEAFF,TGCAGTGCTAAGACGACAGGGGGCTGGAACACTGAAGCTTTCTTT
-,TRBJ1-5,-,TRBV20-1,CSARGGLNQPQHF,TGCAGTGCTAGAGGGGGTCTCAATCAGCCCCAGCATTTT
-,TRBJ2-7,TRBD2,TRBV27,CASSLDQGLKQYF,TGTGCCAGCAGTTTAGACCAGGGACTAAAGCAGTACTTC
few,TRBJ1-5,TRBD1,TRBV6-1,CASSAQGINQPQHF,TGTGCCAGCAGTGCACAGGGGATCAATCAGCCCCAGCATTTT
-,TRBJ1-2,TRBD1,TRBV7-2,CASSSGQGDYGYTF,TGTGCCAGCAGCTCGGGACAGGGGGACTATGGCTACACCTTC
-,TRBJ2-7,-,TRBV6-5,CASSSMFYEQYF,TGTGCCAGCAGTTCGATGTTCTACGAGCAGTACTTC
-,TRBJ2-5,-,TRBV6-5,CASSYGAAGTQETQYF,TGTGCCAGCAGTTACGGGGCGGCAGGGACCCAAGAGACCCAGTACTTC
-,TRBJ1-2,TRBD1,TRBV7-9,CASSPRDRGNPGAVYGYTF,TGTGCCAGCAGCCCAAGGGACAGGGGGAACCCAGGAGCCGTCTATGGCTACACCTTC
-,TRBJ2-1,-,TRBV6-2/TRBV6-3,CASSGTINEQFF,TGTGCCAGCAGTGGGACGATCAATGAGCAGTTCTTC
-,TRBJ2-1,-,TRBV7-2,CASSLRREVYNEQFF,TGTGCCAGCAGCTTAAGGCGGGAAGTCTACAATGAGCAGTTCTTC
-,TRBJ2-1,-,TRBV20-1,CSAAGTLGNEQFF,TGCAGTGCAGCCGGGACTTTAGGTAATGAGCAGTTCTTC
-,TRBJ2-1,TRBD2,TRBV7-8,CASSFGGSASEQFF,TGTGCCAGCAGCTTCGGCGGGAGTGCCAGTGAGCAGTTCTTC
-,TRBJ1-6,-,TRBV20-1,CSAKQGGNSPLHF,TGCAGTGCTAAGCAGGGAGGTAATTCACCCCTCCACTTT
-,TRBJ2-3,TRBD2,TRBV29-1,CSVRTSGTRDTQYF,TGCAGCGTGAGGACTAGCGGAACAAGGGATACGCAGTATTTT
-,TRBJ1-2,-,TRBV20-1,CSALRTFSGYGYTF,TGCAGTGCTTTAAGGACTTTTTCGGGCTATGGCTACACCTTC
-,TRBJ2-7,-,TRBV19,CASSIGDSQSSYEQYF,TGTGCCAGTAGTATAGGGGACTCCCAAAGCTCCTACGAGCAGTACTTC